This T cell receptor (beta chain) appears in the sequencing data of a study of cytomegalovirus exposure and HLA in healthy donors. Generated by immunoSEQ multiplex PCR, the TCRdb table keeps only in-frame clones and is missing some. The data show 150,000 to 180,000 clones, approximately 86% seen once. The CDR3 consists of 14 residues. V gave up 6 bases and J gave up 0 bases; unmatched junction bases: 3. Germline V gives CDR1 SQVTM, CDR2 ANQGSEA. Only one count was recorded for this clone. Antigen: not known. Study-level findings and limits: Rare TCR sequences dominated, though some public TCRs recurred in many donors. Three chains linked to CMV were shown in vitro to be specific for CMV antigens. The authors listed 164 TCR beta chains as cytomegalovirus-associated.

The V gene is TRBV29-1, the J gene TRBJ1-4, with TRBD1 matching 8 bases. The receptor was isolated from a man between 18 and 29 years old in good health and CMV-seropositive. The specimen sequenced was PBMCs. In nucleotides, the CDR3 is TGCAGCGTGGCGGACAGGGCAACTAATGAAAAACTGTTTTTT. It encodes CSVADRATNEKLFF.